A selection of T cell receptor beta chains follows, all from one sample in a study of CD8+ T cells in alopecia areata. Produced via immunoSEQ multiplex PCR; TCRdb's table is partial and in-frame only. Among some 45,000 clones, just under 95% were seen once, and the ten largest hold around 18%. This material consisted of CD8+ T cells sorted from blood, taken at week 24, from a patient treated with tofacitinib. These receptors all stem from a human donor with alopecia areata. The CDR3 runs from the conserved cysteine through the conserved F or W. Fields, in order: D gene, J gene, V gene, clone size, CDR3 protein, CDR3 DNA. A D gene is named only where the DNA matches it firmly. Clone size is not always given. Where it is, it says once, few, many or a class for expanded clones.

d_gene: TRBD2; j_gene: TRBJ2-5; v_gene: TRBV29-1; abundance: NA; CDR3aa: CSVGEGSVETQYF; CDR3nt: TGCAGCGTTGGGGAGGGGAGCGTCGAGACCCAGTACTTC
d_gene: TRBD2; j_gene: TRBJ2-3; v_gene: TRBV27; abundance: NA; CDR3aa: CASSFASGGTDTQYF; CDR3nt: TGTGCCAGCAGTTTTGCCAGCGGGGGCACAGATACGCAGTATTTT
d_gene: TRBD1; j_gene: TRBJ2-5; v_gene: TRBV27; abundance: NA; CDR3aa: CASSPLTGAQETQYF; CDR3nt: TGTGCCAGCAGCCCACTTACAGGGGCCCAAGAGACCCAGTACTTC
d_gene: NA; j_gene: TRBJ2-2; v_gene: TRBV28; abundance: NA; CDR3aa: CASSFTVMIGELFF; CDR3nt: TGTGCCAGCAGTTTTACGGTTATGATCGGGGAGCTGTTTTTT
d_gene: NA; j_gene: TRBJ2-7; v_gene: TRBV5-4; abundance: NA; CDR3aa: CASSGDAHYEQYF; CDR3nt: TGTGCCAGCAGCGGGGACGCCCACTACGAGCAGTACTTC
d_gene: TRBD2; j_gene: TRBJ2-1; v_gene: TRBV15; abundance: NA; CDR3aa: CATSRDRGLAGVSNEQFF; CDR3nt: TGTGCCACCAGCAGAGATCGGGGGCTAGCGGGGGTCTCCAATGAGCAGTTCTTC
d_gene: TRBD1; j_gene: TRBJ2-7; v_gene: TRBV15; abundance: NA; CDR3aa: CATSSDRGPYEQYF; CDR3nt: TGTGCCACCAGCAGTGACAGGGGGCCCTACGAGCAGTACTTC
d_gene: NA; j_gene: TRBJ1-1; v_gene: TRBV29-1; abundance: NA; CDR3aa: CSCDGNTEAFF; CDR3nt: TGCAGCTGTGACGGGAACACTGAAGCTTTCTTT
d_gene: NA; j_gene: TRBJ1-2; v_gene: TRBV7-8; abundance: NA; CDR3aa: CASAPAGNYGYTF; CDR3nt: TGTGCCAGTGCCCCGGCAGGGAACTATGGCTACACCTTC
d_gene: NA; j_gene: TRBJ2-1; v_gene: TRBV30; abundance: NA; CDR3aa: CAWSVGNEQFF; CDR3nt: TGTGCCTGGAGTGTGGGCAATGAGCAGTTCTTC
d_gene: NA; j_gene: TRBJ2-5; v_gene: TRBV7-9; abundance: NA; CDR3aa: CASSSLKETQYF; CDR3nt: TGTGCCAGCAGCTCCCTCAAAGAGACCCAGTACTTC
d_gene: NA; j_gene: TRBJ2-7; v_gene: TRBV7-9; abundance: NA; CDR3aa: CASSEGRRTEQYF; CDR3nt: TGTGCCAGCAGCGAAGGGAGGCGGACCGAGCAGTACTTC
d_gene: TRBD2; j_gene: TRBJ2-7; v_gene: TRBV28; abundance: NA; CDR3aa: CASSHGLAGASHEQYF; CDR3nt: TGTGCCAGCAGTCACGGACTAGCGGGGGCCTCCCACGAGCAGTACTTC
d_gene: NA; j_gene: TRBJ2-7; v_gene: TRBV6-5; abundance: NA; CDR3aa: CASSYRDRPHEQYF; CDR3nt: TGTGCCAGCAGTTACCGGGACCGACCGCACGAGCAGTACTTC
d_gene: NA; j_gene: TRBJ2-3; v_gene: TRBV6-1; abundance: once; CDR3aa: CASSAAARRTDTQYF; CDR3nt: TGTGCCAGCAGTGCCGCGGCTAGACGCACAGATACGCAGTATTTT
d_gene: TRBD1; j_gene: TRBJ2-7; v_gene: TRBV2; abundance: NA; CDR3aa: CATTLSGGTGEYEQYF; CDR3nt: TGTGCCACAACACTCTCCGGAGGGACAGGGGAGTACGAGCAGTACTTC
d_gene: TRBD2; j_gene: TRBJ2-7; v_gene: TRBV7-2; abundance: NA; CDR3aa: CASTGSGASYEQYF; CDR3nt: TGTGCCAGCACAGGGAGCGGGGCCAGCTACGAGCAGTACTTC
d_gene: NA; j_gene: TRBJ1-2; v_gene: TRBV29-1; abundance: NA; CDR3aa: CSVGGDISNYGYTF; CDR3nt: TGCAGCGTCGGGGGAGACATCTCTAACTATGGCTACACCTTC
d_gene: NA; j_gene: TRBJ2-5; v_gene: TRBV7-6; abundance: NA; CDR3aa: CASSPQTEQETQYF; CDR3nt: TGTGCCAGCAGCCCGCAGACAGAACAAGAGACCCAGTACTTC
d_gene: TRBD1; j_gene: TRBJ1-5; v_gene: TRBV28; abundance: NA; CDR3aa: CASSSSPTGTGQPQHF; CDR3nt: TGTGCCAGCAGTTCTTCCCCGACAGGGACGGGGCAGCCCCAGCATTTT
d_gene: TRBD2; j_gene: TRBJ2-7; v_gene: TRBV19; abundance: NA; CDR3aa: CASSILQREPYEQYF; CDR3nt: TGTGCCAGTAGTATACTCCAGCGGGAACCCTACGAGCAGTACTTC
d_gene: NA; j_gene: TRBJ2-7; v_gene: TRBV10-3; abundance: NA; CDR3aa: CAIEDTDNYEQYF; CDR3nt: TGTGCCATCGAGGACACCGACAACTACGAGCAGTACTTC
d_gene: TRBD2; j_gene: TRBJ2-7; v_gene: TRBV11-2; abundance: NA; CDR3aa: CASSLLLAGEVPYEQYF; CDR3nt: TGTGCCAGCAGCTTACTACTAGCGGGGGAGGTACCCTACGAGCAGTACTTC
d_gene: TRBD1; j_gene: TRBJ2-7; v_gene: TRBV6-1; abundance: NA; CDR3aa: CASTGRDSVYEQYF; CDR3nt: TGTGCCAGCACGGGACGGGACAGCGTCTACGAGCAGTACTTC